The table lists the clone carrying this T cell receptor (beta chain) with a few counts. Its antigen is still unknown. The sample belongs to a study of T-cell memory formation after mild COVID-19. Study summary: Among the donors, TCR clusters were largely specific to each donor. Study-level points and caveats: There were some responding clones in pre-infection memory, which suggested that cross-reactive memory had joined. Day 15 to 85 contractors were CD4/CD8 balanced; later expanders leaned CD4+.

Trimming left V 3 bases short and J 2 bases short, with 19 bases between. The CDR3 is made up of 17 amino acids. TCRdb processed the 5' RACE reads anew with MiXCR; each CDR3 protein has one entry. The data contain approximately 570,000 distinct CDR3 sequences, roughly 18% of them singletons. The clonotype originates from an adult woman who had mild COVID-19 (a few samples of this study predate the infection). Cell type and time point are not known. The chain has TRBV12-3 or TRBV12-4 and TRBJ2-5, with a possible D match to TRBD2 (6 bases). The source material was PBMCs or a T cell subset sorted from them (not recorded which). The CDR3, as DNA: TGTGCCAGCAGTTTGATCGGTGGAGGGGCCCGTCAAGAGACCCAGTACTTC. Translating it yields CASSLIGGGARQETQYF.